This TCR beta chain originates from a study of T-cell reconstitution after alpha-beta-depleted transplantation in children. This CDR3 has 15 amino acids. Between the trimmed V and J ends, which lost 0 bases and 8 bases, there was a span of 15 bases. From germline, CDR1 is KGHDR and CDR2 SFDVKD. The authors prepared the TCRbeta library with unique molecular identifiers. A single record per CDR3 protein comes from TCRdb applying MiXCR to the PCR reads. This repertoire shows about 500,000 distinct CDR3 sequences, around a third found once; its top ten account for under 3%. The sample in question was PBMCs from the stem cell graft donor, obtained from the stem cell graft. The sequence was obtained from a human donor who donated a stem cell graft to a child with aplastic anemia. This chain uses TRBV24-1 with TRBJ1-2, with TRBD1 as a possible D gene (6 bases). CDR3 sequence: CATSDLIRTEGGYTF. As DNA, the CDR3 is TGTGCCACCAGTGATTTGATCCGGACAGAGGGGGGCTACACCTTC.